This T cell receptor beta chain was found in a study of T cells in Graves' hyperthyroidism and ophthalmopathy. Study-wide points: Researchers found most expanded thyroid clonotypes above 0.001 in blood as well.

RNA transcripts were the template for amplifying TCR beta CDR3 regions. The TCR CDR3 was amplified in a first-round RT-PCR using the HTBI primer set. From the multiplex PCR reads, TCRdb called clonotypes with MiXCR, one entry per CDR3 protein. The table includes a few hundred thousand distinct CDR3 sequences, about 25% detected once. Only a few counts were recorded for this clonotype. The antigen is undetermined. Germline V gene sequence: CDR1 DFQATT, CDR2 SNEGSKA (reference sequence). CDR3 length: 15 residues. J lost 3 bases, V lost 2 bases, and 4 bases had no gene match. The sequence derives from a man aged 50-60 years with Graves' hyperthyroidism. The chain carries TRBV20-1 and TRBJ2-1, with 10 bases that match TRBD2. Sequenced sample: blood. The CDR3 sequence is CSARPLAGVYNEQFF. In nucleotides, the CDR3 is TGCAGTGCTAGACCCCTAGCGGGAGTCTACAATGAGCAGTTCTTC.